What follows are 17 T cell receptor beta chains derived from one specimen sequenced in a study of blood T cells in healthy people across ages. Next came a second PCR, run for roughly 6 to 11 cycles, which used a sample-barcoded 5' primer along with a J-beta primer mix. TCRdb used MiXCR to reprocess the 5' RACE reads, holding one entry per CDR3 protein. Altogether around 1,000,000 distinct CDR3 sequences are present, roughly 24% being singletons, with the ten largest covering less than 0.85%. These data were also filed under a second study, of T cells of mothers and their children.

What was sequenced was blood. These receptor sequences come from a girl aged 2 to 10 in good health.

This clonotype was seen just once. The chain joins TRBV7-6 to TRBJ1-3; a possible D gene is TRBD1 (5 bases). CDR1 SGHVS and CDR2 FNYEAQ come from the germline V gene. This CDR3 comprises 15 residues. With 5 bases removed from V and 1 base from J, the gap between germline ends came to 12 bases. The CDR3 is CASSGAIPSGNTIYF. CDR3 bases: TGTGCCAGCAGCGGGGCCATCCCTTCTGGAAACACCATATATTTT. Based on the CDR3 plus reference TRBV7-6 and TRBJ1-3, the full variable domain is GAGVSQSPRYKVTKRGQDVALRCDPISGHVSLYWYRQALGQGPEFLTYFNYEAQQDKSGLPNDRFSAERPEGSISTLTIQRTEQRDSAMYRCASSGAIPSGNTIYFGEGSWLTVV.

CDR3 coding DNA: TGTGCCAGCCACAGAGAAGGTGAAAAACTGTTTTTT. Translated: CASHREGEKLFF. This chain connects TRBV10-3 to TRBJ1-4; D ambiguous. The V and J ends lost 10 bases and 7 bases respectively, with 13 bases between them. The length of the CDR3 is 12 residues. The germline V gene has CDR1 ENHRY and CDR2 SYGVKD.

This clonotype was detected a few times. CDR3 loop: CATSRDRRGEQFF. The CDR3, as DNA: TGTGCCACCAGCAGAGATCGGAGAGGGGAGCAGTTCTTC. The V and J genes are TRBV15 and TRBJ2-1; D possibly corresponds to TRBD2 (5 bases). Germline CDR1 is LNHNV and CDR2 is YYDKDF (reference sequence). V dropped 0 bases and J dropped 10 bases, with 10 bases sitting between them. The CDR3 runs to 13 residues.

This sequence joins TRBV10-2 and TRBJ2-7, with no clear D. This CDR3 region has 14 residues. The V end lost 3 bases, the J end lost 4 bases, and 13 bases lay between the germline ends. Germline CDR1 is WSHSY and CDR2 is SAAADI. The CDR3 reads CASSEVPSGYEQYF. The CDR3 region has the DNA TGCGCCAGCAGTGAAGTCCCCTCCGGATACGAGCAGTACTTC.

This chain joins TRBV20-1 and TRBJ2-3; 16 bases match TRBD2. Germline V gene data show CDR1 as DFQATT and CDR2 as SNEGSKA (reference sequence). The CDR3 has 17 amino acids. After removal of 0 bases from V and 8 bases from J, the junction contained 8 bases not matched to a gene. DNA of the CDR3: TGCAGTGCTAGAGATATTCAGGGACTAGCGGGGGGGAGTACGCAGTATTTT. This encodes CSARDIQGLAGGSTQYF.

This clonotype was counted a few times. The chain links TRBV6-5 to TRBJ1-5; 8 nucleotides line up with TRBD1. The junction had 10 bases not matched to a gene; V was cut back by 6 bases and J by 6 bases. The CDR3 extends over 15 amino acids. CDR1 and CDR2 (germline): MNHEY, SVGAGI. The CDR3 DNA reads TGTGCCAGCAGCCACGGACAGGGCCCAGGTCAGCCCCAGCATTTT. This translates into CASSHGQGPGQPQHF.

V usage is TRBV5-1 and J usage is TRBJ2-5; D call uncertain. The J call is doubtful: the DNA matches TRBJ2-7 better. The germline V gene has CDR1 SGHRS and CDR2 YFSETQ. The CDR3 totals 14 residues. This CDR3 is CASSWTTSAYEQYF. CDR3 nucleotide sequence: TGCGCCAGCAGCTGGACGACGAGTGCCTACGAGCAGTACTTC.

This clonotype came up many times. The V gene is TRBV5-1, the J gene TRBJ2-1; 8 nucleotides agree with TRBD1. The length of the CDR3 is 13 residues. CDR1 SGHRS and CDR2 YFSETQ come from the germline V gene. With V trimmed by 7 bases and J by 9 bases, 9 bases remained unmatched. The CDR3 DNA reads TGCGCCAGCCAGGTGGACAGGGCGGGTGAGCAGTTCTTC. Translation gives CASQVDRAGEQFF.

The sample holds a few counts of this clonotype. A read error may account for a junction end that differs from germline. V usage is TRBV7-3 and J usage is TRBJ2-1; D possibly corresponds to TRBD2 (5 bases). Germline-derived CDR1 and CDR2 are SGHTA and FQGTGA. The CDR3 loop spans 19 amino acids. The CDR3 DNA sequence: TGTGCCAGCAGCCCCGATCAGGTACTAGTAACAGCCTCCTGCAATGAGCAGTTCTTC. Translating gives CASSPDQVLVTASCNEQFF.

This chain connects TRBV4-3 to TRBJ2-7; tentative D call: TRBD2 (6 bases). Trimming removed 0 bases at V and 3 bases at J, with 15 bases between. Germline V CDR1 and CDR2: LGHNA, YSLEER. This CDR3 is 16 amino acids long. CDR3 region: CASSQDTGEVYYEQYF. CDR3 DNA: TGCGCCAGCAGCCAAGACACCGGGGAGGTCTACTACGAGCAGTACTTC.

This clonotype was observed a few times. The V gene is TRBV29-1, the J gene TRBJ2-7, with 7 nucleotides matching TRBD1. This CDR3 comprises 13 residues. Germline V gene lookup returns CDR1 SQVTM and CDR2 ANQGSEA. Trimming took 7 bases from V and 2 from J; bases not matched to a gene: 8. The CDR3 nucleotides read TGCAGCGCGTTAGAGGGGGCCCCCTACGAGCAGTACTTC. Protein sequence: CSALEGAPYEQYF.

V gene TRBV6-5 combines with J gene TRBJ2-7, with a tentative D call TRBD2 (5 bases). In germline, CDR1 is MNHEY, CDR2 SVGAGI. Between the trimmed V and J ends, which lost 2 bases and 4 bases, there was a span of 24 bases. CDR3 length: 18 residues. The CDR3 sequence: CASSYPTRGSGVIYEQYF. The CDR3 DNA is TGTGCCAGCAGTTACCCAACTCGGGGATCCGGGGTCATTTACGAGCAGTACTTC.

This clonotype has a count of ten or more. The J gene is TRBJ2-7, the V gene TRBV4-1, with D perhaps TRBD1 or TRBD2 (5 bases each). CDR1 and CDR2 from the germline V gene are MGHRA and YSYEKL. Deletions cut 1 base from V and 6 bases from J, with 13 bases between. The CDR3 consists of 14 residues. The CDR3 region has the DNA TGCGCCAGCAGCCAAGCAGGGACGAGCGGCGAGCAGTACTTC. Translated: CASSQAGTSGEQYF.

The chain is built from TRBV29-1 and TRBJ2-1, with TRBD2 identical over 10 bases. V shed 2 bases, J shed 8 bases, and the junction held 9 bases outside the gene matches. Germline assignment: CDR1 SQVTM and CDR2 ANQGSEA. The CDR3 covers 15 residues. CDR3 bases: TGCAGCGTTGAATTTGGTAGCGGGAGGATGGATGAGCAGTTCTTC. It translates to CSVEFGSGRMDEQFF.

Here the CDR3 reads CASKPGPEGVEQFF. The CDR3 nucleotides are TGTGCCAGCAAACCGGGACCGGAAGGTGTGGAGCAGTTCTTC. This sequence joins TRBV2 and TRBJ2-1; D may match TRBD1 or TRBD2 (5 bases each). CDR3 length: 14 amino acids. V was trimmed by 7 bases and J by 10 bases, leaving 20 bases between them. Germline CDR1 and CDR2: SNHLY and FYNNEI.

In its sample, this clonotype was seen a few times. The V and J genes are TRBV28 and TRBJ1-4, with 11 positions matching TRBD1. Germline V lookup: CDR1 MDHEN, CDR2 SYDVKM. V lost 8 bases to trimming and J lost 7 bases; unmatched junction nucleotides: 9. The CDR3 runs to 15 residues. In DNA form, the CDR3 reads TGTGCCAGCCAAAAGGTGGACAGGGGGCTTGAAAAACTGTTTTTT. As protein: CASQKVDRGLEKLFF.

V is TRBV5-1 and J is TRBJ2-2, with 8 bases matching TRBD1. The trim removed 0 bases at V and 0 bases at J, leaving 7 bases unmatched. CDR3 size: 18 residues. CDR1 and CDR2 from the germline V gene are SGHRS and YFSETQ. The CDR3 here is CASSLDRSGQANTGELFF. The CDR3 nucleotides read TGCGCCAGCAGCTTGGATCGGTCGGGACAGGCGAACACCGGGGAGCTGTTTTTT.